This T cell receptor beta chain is from a study of CD8+CD57+ T cells in acquired aplastic anemia. Genomic DNA acted as the template from which TCR beta VDJ combination and CDR3 sequence profiling were carried out. One entry per CDR3 protein results from TCRdb running MiXCR on the reads. The repertoire holds a few hundred thousand distinct CDR3 sequences, with roughly 35% as singletons. There are 13 residues in the CDR3. CDR1 SQVTM and CDR2 ANQGSEA come from the germline V gene. Trimming took off 2 bases at V and 2 bases at J, with 7 bases between the two ends. V and J are TRBV29-1 and TRBJ1-3; possible D gene TRBD1, 5 bases. This receptor was identified in a human donor in good health, serving as a control. What was sequenced was sorted CD4+, CD8+, or CD8+CD57+ T cells (not recorded which) from PBMCs. CDR3 loop: CSVEQGTGNTIYF. DNA of the CDR3: TGCAGCGTTGAACAGGGTACTGGAAACACCATATATTTT.